These T cell receptor beta chains were read from a single sample in a study of blood T cell repertoires in COVID-19. The repertoire was sequenced with immunoSEQ multiplex PCR; TCRdb's copy has only in-frame clones and lacks some. The profile shows roughly 80,000 clones, approximately 89% of them singletons. Sequencing input: peripheral blood. These receptors were obtained from a woman aged 55-75 years with acute or convalescent COVID-19. The CDR3 runs from the conserved cysteine through the conserved F or W. D genes are given only for firm matches. The size field is filled for only some rows; it gives once, few, many or a size class.

>TRBJ2-7|TRBD1|TRBV6-4|.|15
CASSDRDRGSYEQYF
TGTGCCAGCAGTGACAGGGACAGGGGGTCCTACGAGCAGTACTTC
>TRBJ2-7|.|TRBV28|few|12
CASGGFSYEQYF
TGTGCCAGCGGGGGGTTTTCCTACGAGCAGTACTTC
>TRBJ2-5|.|TRBV6-2/TRBV6-3|.|14
CASSYGPTKETQYF
TGTGCCAGCAGTTACGGGCCTACGAAAGAGACCCAGTACTTC
>TRBJ2-1|TRBD2|TRBV11-2|.|16
CASSFASGGARGWQFF
TGTGCCAGCAGCTTCGCTAGCGGGGGGGCCCGGGGTTGGCAGTTCTTC
>TRBJ1-1|TRBD1|TRBV5-1|.|15
CASSLSTGELTEAFF
TGCGCCAGCAGCTTATCGACAGGGGAGTTAACTGAAGCTTTCTTT
>TRBJ2-1|.|TRBV7-6|few|14
CASSLPGGANEQFF
TGTGCCAGCAGCCTCCCCGGTGGGGCCAATGAGCAGTTCTTC
>TRBJ2-5|TRBD2|TRBV28|.|15
CASSPLAGGQETQYF
TGTGCCAGCAGTCCTTTAGCGGGGGGGCAGGAGACCCAGTACTTC
>TRBJ2-2|TRBD1|TRBV5-4|.|16
CASSIQGALEGGELFF
TGTGCCAGCAGCATACAGGGGGCGTTGGAGGGCGGGGAGCTGTTTTTT
>TRBJ1-2|.|TRBV12-3/TRBV12-4|.|13
CASSPQGEYGYTF
TGTGCCAGCAGTCCACAGGGAGAGTATGGCTACACCTTC
>TRBJ1-1|TRBD1|TRBV18|.|14
CASSSDRVGTEAFF
TGTGCCAGCTCATCGGACAGGGTGGGCACTGAAGCTTTCTTT
>TRBJ1-4|.|TRBV7-9|.|14
CASSGRAPNEKLFF
TGTGCCAGCAGTGGGAGGGCCCCTAATGAAAAACTGTTTTTT
>TRBJ1-4|TRBD1|TRBV9|.|16
CASSGSTGGGSEKLFF
TGTGCCAGCAGCGGATCTACAGGGGGCGGGAGTGAAAAACTGTTTTTT
>TRBJ1-1|.|TRBV5-1|once|14
CASSLGASNTEAFF
TGCGCCAGCAGCCTAGGGGCGAGCAACACTGAAGCTTTCTTT
>TRBJ1-5|.|TRBV5-5|once|15
CASSRDAGVAGPQHF
TGTGCCAGCAGCCGTGACGCGGGGGTGGCTGGGCCCCAGCATTTT
>TRBJ1-5|.|TRBV7-8|.|15
CASSLNRVRNQPQHF
TGTGCCAGCAGCTTGAACAGGGTACGCAATCAGCCCCAGCATTTT
>TRBJ1-2|TRBD1|TRBV28|once|14
CASSSGQGYYGYTF
TGTGCCAGCAGTTCGGGACAGGGCTACTATGGCTACACCTTC
>TRBJ2-1|.|TRBV10-2|.|15
CASSVEGLVWNEQFF
TGCGCCAGCAGTGTGGAGGGGCTGGTCTGGAATGAGCAGTTCTTC
>TRBJ1-2|TRBD1|TRBV7-9|.|15
CASSLTGGSPSGYTF
TGTGCCAGCAGCTTAACAGGGGGCTCGCCGTCTGGCTACACCTTC
>TRBJ1-2|.|TRBV7-8|.|15
CASSPRLGGNYGYTF
TGTGCCAGCAGCCCACGCCTTGGAGGGAACTATGGCTACACCTTC
>TRBJ2-3|TRBD2|TRBV27|.|14
CASSPHGGVGMQYF
TGTGCCAGCAGCCCCCATGGGGGGGTAGGGATGCAGTATTTT
>TRBJ2-1|.|TRBV11-2|.|16
CASSSGNWNRYNEQFF
TGTGCCAGCAGCTCGGGAAATTGGAACAGATACAATGAGCAGTTCTTC
>TRBJ2-4|.|TRBV23-1|.|14
CASSQGLSKNIQYF
TGCGCCAGCAGTCAAGGTCTTAGCAAAAACATTCAGTACTTC
>TRBJ2-1|TRBD2|TRBV7-2|.|16
CASSIASGGAYNEQFF
TGTGCCAGCAGTATCGCCAGCGGGGGGGCCTACAATGAGCAGTTCTTC
>TRBJ1-1|.|TRBV29-1|.|11
CSVGPDTEAFF
TGCAGCGTTGGCCCAGACACTGAAGCTTTCTTT
>TRBJ2-7|.|TRBV18|.|17
CASSPHPPGDMGYEQYF
TGTGCCAGCTCACCACACCCACCCGGGGATATGGGCTACGAGCAGTACTTC
>TRBJ1-2|TRBD1|TRBV29-1|.|10
CSVEETGPVF
TGCAGCGTTGAAGAGACAGGGCCCGTCTTC
>TRBJ1-2|.|TRBV7-2|.|13
CASSLDNNYGYTF
TGTGCCAGCAGCTTAGACAATAACTATGGCTACACCTTC
>TRBJ1-2|TRBD1|TRBV5-1|.|14
CASSLGDREYGYTF
TGCGCCAGCAGCTTGGGGGACAGGGAATATGGCTACACCTTC
>TRBJ2-1|TRBD2|TRBV3-1/TRBV3-2|.|20
CASSPWTSGSPRGGYNEQFF
TGTGCCAGCAGCCCGTGGACTAGCGGGAGCCCACGGGGCGGGTACAATGAGCAGTTCTTC